The 30 T cell receptor beta chains in this list originate from one sample, sequenced in a study of T cells in narcolepsy. Some clones are missing from TCRdb's copy, which holds only in-frame ones; the method was immunoSEQ multiplex PCR. Of about 35,000 clones listed, approximately 90% are singletons. The source material was CD45RA- memory CD4+ T cells from PBMCs. The receptors come from a human donor with narcolepsy.

V gene TRBV12-5 combines with J gene TRBJ2-5; no definite D call. The V end was cut by 5 bases, the J end by 7 bases, with 14 bases between. The CDR3 runs to 13 residues. CDR1 and CDR2 (germline): LGHNT, FRNRAP. This chain's CDR3 is CASGPREHWTQYF. For the CDR3, the DNA is TGTGCTAGTGGTCCAAGAGAACATTGGACCCAGTACTTC.

The chain couples TRBV7-8 to TRBJ2-7, with D hard to call. CDR3 size: 13 residues. With 1 base removed from V and 6 bases from J, the gap between germline ends came to 10 bases. The germline V gene encodes CDR1 SGHVS and CDR2 FQNEAQ. The CDR3 coding sequence is TGTGCCAGCAGCTTAGACTTCGGAGCCGAGCAGTACTTC. It translates to CASSLDFGAEQYF. Complete variable domain (other parts from reference TRBV7-8 and TRBJ2-7): GAGVSQSPRYKVAKRGQDVALRCDPISGHVSLFWYQQALGQGPEFLTYFQNEAQLDKSGLPSDRFFAERPEGSVSTLKIQRTQQEDSAVYLCASSLDFGAEQYFGPGTRLTVT.

The chain joins TRBV5-1 to TRBJ2-5; D call uncertain. The germline V gene encodes CDR1 SGHRS and CDR2 YFSETQ. The CDR3 contains 15 residues. The ends were cut back, 2 bases at V and 0 bases at J, with 11 bases in the middle. CDR3 amino acids: CASSLPAAYQETQYF. For the CDR3, the DNA is TGCGCCAGCAGCTTACCCGCGGCGTACCAAGAGACCCAGTACTTC.

The genes are TRBV6-6 and TRBJ1-1; D may be TRBD1 (6 bases). The CDR3 has 14 residues. The V end was cut by 3 bases, the J end by 2 bases, with 10 bases between. Germline V gives CDR1 MNHNY, CDR2 SVGAGI (reference sequence). The CDR3 nucleotides are TGTGCCAGCAGTTATGACAGGAAAAACACTGAAGCTTTCTTT. Protein: CASSYDRKNTEAFF.

The chain uses TRBV2 and TRBJ1-6; tentatively, D is TRBD1 (5 bases). CDR3 size: 13 residues. Between the trimmed V and J ends, which lost 8 bases and 7 bases, there was a span of 12 bases. Germline V gene lookup returns CDR1 SNHLY and CDR2 FYNNEI. CDR3 amino acids: CASAWDSNSPLHF. CDR3 nucleotide sequence: TGTGCCAGCGCCTGGGACTCAAATTCACCCCTCCACTTT.

The chain couples TRBV4-2 to TRBJ2-2; possible D gene TRBD2, 5 bases. Germline V lookup: CDR1 LGHNA, CDR2 YNFKEQ. V lost 0 bases, J lost 3 bases, and 14 bases lay in between. The CDR3 is 17 residues long. CDR3 nucleotide sequence: TGTGCCAGCAGCCAAGATGCCGGGGAGCGTTACACCGGGGAGCTGTTTTTT. Translating it yields CASSQDAGERYTGELFF.

The chain couples TRBV4-2 to TRBJ2-3; 9 bases are a match to TRBD1. This CDR3 has 16 residues. Germline CDR1 is LGHNA and CDR2 is YNFKEQ. J lost 3 bases, V lost 0 bases, and 4 bases had no gene match. CDR3 DNA: TGTGCCAGCAGCCAAGAGGGGACAGGGCGTACAGATACGCAGTATTTT. Protein: CASSQEGTGRTDTQYF.

V gene TRBV9 combines with J gene TRBJ2-3, with 11 positions matching TRBD2. Germline-derived CDR1 and CDR2 are SGDLS and YYNGEE. The ends lost 4 bases at V and 1 base at J; junction bases unmatched: 5. The CDR3 spans 16 residues. The CDR3 sequence is CASSFSGGGRTDTQYF. The CDR3 DNA reads as TGTGCCAGCAGCTTTAGCGGGGGGGGGCGCACAGATACGCAGTATTTT. The full variable domain, completed using reference TRBV9 and TRBJ2-3, is DSGVTQTPKHLITATGQRVTLRCSPRSGDLSVYWYQQSLDQGLQFLIQYYNGEERAKGNILERFSAQQFPDLHSELNLSSLELGDSALYFCASSFSGGGRTDTQYFGPGTRLTVL.

The chain links TRBV28 to TRBJ1-6; a possible D gene is TRBD1 (6 bases). CDR1 is MDHEN, CDR2 SYDVKM, per germline. Trimming removed 6 bases at V and 9 bases at J, with 21 bases between. This CDR3 has 16 amino acids. CDR3 sequence reads: CASRIGGSGVFSPLHF. The CDR3 DNA reads as TGTGCCAGCAGGATAGGGGGATCTGGGGTTTTTTCACCCCTCCACTTT.

The rearrangement links TRBV6-1 to TRBJ1-2; D is ambiguous. There are 12 residues in the CDR3. Per the germline V gene, CDR1 is MNHNS and CDR2 is SASEGT. V was cut by 4 bases and J by 7 bases, with 10 bases left in between. CDR3 residues: CASSVLPFGYTF. In DNA, the CDR3 is TGTGCCAGCAGTGTACTACCGTTTGGCTACACCTTC.

This chain connects TRBV9 to TRBJ1-1; D perhaps matches TRBD1 (6 bases). The CDR3 length is 13 residues. The germline V and J ends were trimmed by 3 bases and 4 bases, with 10 bases remaining between them. CDR1 SGDLS and CDR2 YYNGEE come from the germline V gene. This chain's CDR3 is CASSDGGGTEAFF. Written as DNA, the CDR3 is TGTGCCAGCAGCGACGGGGGCGGCACTGAAGCTTTCTTT.

The chain employs TRBV19 and TRBJ1-2; D gene ambiguous. The germline CDR1 and CDR2 sequences are LNHDA and SQIVND (reference sequence). The CDR3 length is 14 residues. V was trimmed by 3 bases and J by 2 bases, leaving 10 bases between them. For the CDR3, the DNA is TGTGCCAGTAGTATCGGGTCCATCAACTATGGCTACACCTTC. Its translation: CASSIGSINYGYTF.

V usage is TRBV11-3 and J usage is TRBJ1-1, with D possibly matching TRBD1 (5 bases). The CDR3 sequence is 13 residues long. Between the trimmed V and J ends, which lost 3 bases and 5 bases, there was a span of 10 bases. In germline, CDR1 is SGHNT, CDR2 YENEEA. The CDR3 DNA sequence: TGTGCCAGCAGCTTGGGGGTGGGGACTGAAGCTTTCTTT. It encodes CASSLGVGTEAFF.

The chain combines TRBV28 with TRBJ1-1; unclear D gene. Per germline, CDR1 MDHEN and CDR2 SYDVKM. The CDR3 spans 15 residues. The germline V and J ends were trimmed by 4 bases and 3 bases, with 15 bases remaining between them. This CDR3 is CASSSTLDRDTEAFF. The DNA for the CDR3 is TGTGCCAGCAGTTCAACTTTAGATCGCGACACTGAAGCTTTCTTT. Full variable domain (rest looked up from reference TRBV28 and TRBJ1-1): DVKVTQSSRYLVKRTGEKVFLECVQDMDHENMFWYRQDPGLGLRLIYFSYDVKMKEKGDIPEGYSVSREKKERFSLILESASTNQTSMYLCASSSTLDRDTEAFFGQGTRLTVV.

This clone was recorded once. V is TRBV2 and J is TRBJ2-5; D possibly corresponds to TRBD1 (6 bases). The CDR3 sequence is 12 residues long. CDR1 is SNHLY, CDR2 FYNNEI, per germline. Trimming left V 3 bases short and J 6 bases short, with 8 bases between. CDR3 loop: CASSDRGQTQYF. CDR3 nucleotide sequence: TGTGCCAGCAGTGACAGGGGCCAGACCCAGTACTTC.

This clone was seen a single time. The chain employs TRBV19 and TRBJ1-3; D ambiguous. V was trimmed by 6 bases and J by 0 bases, leaving 9 bases between them. Germline assignment: CDR1 LNHDA and CDR2 SQIVND (reference sequence). The CDR3 contains 14 residues. The DNA of the CDR3 is TGTGCCAGTAGGAGGGCACACTCTGGAAACACCATATATTTT. Translation: CASRRAHSGNTIYF.

The V and J genes are TRBV21-1 and TRBJ2-5; the table's D call, TRBD1, has no DNA check behind it. TRBV21-1 represents a pseudogene. The CDR3 is made up of 16 amino acids. In DNA form, the CDR3 reads TGTGCCAGCAGCAAACGCACCGGGACACCCCAAGAGACCCAGTACTTC. This translates into CASSKRTGTPQETQYF.

The gene calls are TRBV19 and TRBJ1-3; D remains unclear. Trimming stripped 5 bases from V and 2 bases from J, with 16 bases between. The CDR3 consists of 16 residues. CDR1 and CDR2 (germline): LNHDA, SQIVND (reference sequence). The chain's CDR3 is CASSVGPPVTGNTIYF. The CDR3 DNA follows: TGTGCCAGTAGTGTAGGGCCGCCTGTTACTGGAAACACCATATATTTT.

The gene calls are TRBV5-1 and TRBJ2-1, with D possibly TRBD2 on 6 matching bases. Germline-derived CDR1 and CDR2 are SGHRS and YFSETQ. V lost 0 bases and J lost 8, with 15 bases in between. This CDR3 is 15 amino acids long. The CDR3 region is CASSLEGRSWDEQFF. The DNA of the CDR3 is TGCGCCAGCAGCTTGGAGGGGAGGTCTTGGGATGAGCAGTTCTTC. Looking up the rest from reference TRBV5-1 and TRBJ2-1 gives the full variable domain: KAGVTQTPRYLIKTRGQQVTLSCSPISGHRSVSWYQQTPGQGLQFLFEYFSETQRNKGNFPGRFSGRQFSNSRSEMNVSTLELGDSALYLCASSLEGRSWDEQFFGPGTRLTVL.

Here the CDR3 reads CASSFLAGGVTDTQYF. CDR3 in DNA: TGTGCCAGCAGCTTCCTAGCGGGGGGGGTCACAGATACGCAGTATTTT. The rearrangement links TRBV9 to TRBJ2-3; 12 bases line up with TRBD2. The CDR3 covers 16 residues. The germline V gene has CDR1 SGDLS and CDR2 YYNGEE. V lost 4 bases, J lost 2 bases, and 5 bases stayed unmatched.

The chain employs TRBV5-5 and TRBJ2-7; D unresolved. This CDR3 has 15 residues. Per the germline V gene, CDR1 is SGHKS and CDR2 is YYEKEE (reference sequence). V was pared by 2 bases and J by 1 base, with 13 bases between. The CDR3 is CASSFLEVTSYEQYF. The CDR3 region has the DNA TGTGCCAGCAGCTTTCTGGAAGTCACTTCCTACGAGCAGTACTTC.

Concerning this clone: The CDR3 does not close with the conserved phenylalanine or tryptophan, likely indicating a read error. The V and J genes are TRBV6-4 and TRBJ1-2, with 9 bases identical to TRBD1. V lost 5 bases, J lost 8 bases, and 9 bases stayed unmatched. Germline V lookup: CDR1 MRHNA, CDR2 SNTAGT. The CDR3 runs 14 residues. CDR3 nucleotide sequence: TGTGCCAGCAGTCCCGGGACAGGGAACGGAGGCTACACCGTC. This gives the protein CASSPGTGNGGYTV.

The chain employs TRBV11-3 and TRBJ2-6, with D possibly TRBD2 on 5 matching bases. The V gene's germline CDR1 is SGHNT and CDR2 YENEEA. The CDR3 covers 15 residues. The V end lost 1 base, the J end lost 1 base, and 5 bases lay between the germline ends. Written as DNA, the CDR3 is TGTGCCAGCAGCTTAGGCGGGTCTGGGGCCAACGTCCTGACTTTC. It is translated as CASSLGGSGANVLTF.

This clone has only one observation. V and J are TRBV2 and TRBJ1-2, with TRBD1 identical over 8 bases. The V gene end was trimmed by 6 bases and the J gene end by 8 bases; junction bases not matched to a gene: 11. Germline CDR1 SNHLY, CDR2 FYNNEI. This CDR3 comprises 14 residues. In nucleotides, the CDR3 is TGTGCCAGCAGCCAGGGGCAGGGGGCGCCAGGCTACACCTTC. Residues: CASSQGQGAPGYTF.

The rearrangement links TRBV7-2 to TRBJ2-2; D tentatively reads TRBD1 or TRBD2 (5 bases each). This CDR3 is 16 amino acids long. V dropped 5 bases and J dropped 3 bases, with 16 bases sitting between them. Germline-derived CDR1 and CDR2 are SGHTA and FQGNSA. In DNA form, the CDR3 reads TGTGCCAGCAGCCTTCACCGGGGCACTCACACCGGGGAGCTGTTTTTT. Encoded protein: CASSLHRGTHTGELFF.

This rearrangement joins TRBV5-4 to TRBJ1-2, with a possible D match to TRBD1 (5 bases). The CDR3 has 13 amino acids. The V end lost 4 bases, the J end lost 7 bases, and 14 bases lay between the germline ends. The germline CDR1 and CDR2 sequences are SGHNT and YYREEE (reference sequence). CDR3 protein: CASSIGADGGYTF. In DNA, the CDR3 is TGTGCCAGCAGCATTGGGGCGGACGGTGGCTACACCTTC.

The V and J genes are TRBV6-1 and TRBJ2-3; 8 nucleotides line up with TRBD1. Trimming took 10 bases from V and 5 from J; bases not matched to a gene: 11. This CDR3 region has 14 residues. Germline CDR1 reads MNHNS; CDR2 reads SASEGT. The CDR3 DNA sequence: TGTGCCACGCGGGGCAGGGGGCGTGGAGATACGCAGTATTTT. It translates to CATRGRGRGDTQYF.

The chain has TRBV9 and TRBJ1-1; no clear D. The CDR3 length is 13 residues. Germline CDR1 reads SGDLS; CDR2 reads YYNGEE. Trimming took off 5 bases at V and 7 bases at J, with 15 bases between the two ends. The CDR3 protein is CASSPPPGVEAFF. The CDR3 DNA reads TGTGCCAGCAGTCCCCCGCCCGGGGTTGAAGCTTTCTTT.

This chain connects TRBV30 to TRBJ1-4; 10 bases match TRBD1. V lost 2 bases and J lost 7; bases outside the gene matches: 4. The germline V gene encodes CDR1 GTSNPN and CDR2 SVGIG (reference sequence). This CDR3 is 14 amino acids long. CDR3 loop: CAWSRQGAGEKLFF. The DNA for the CDR3 is TGTGCCTGGAGTAGACAGGGGGCTGGTGAAAAACTGTTTTTT. Full variable domain (rest looked up from reference TRBV30 and TRBJ1-4): SQTIHQWPATLVQPVGSPLSLECTVEGTSNPNLYWYRQAAGRGLQLLFYSVGIGQISSEVPQNLSASRPQDRQFILSSKKLLLSDSGFYLCAWSRQGAGEKLFFGSGTQLSVL.

The chain recombines TRBV14 with TRBJ1-1; TRBD1 might be the D (5 bases). Germline-derived CDR1 and CDR2 are SGHDN and FVKESK. The CDR3 spans 13 residues. V dropped 4 bases and J dropped 7 bases, with 13 bases sitting between them. CDR3 DNA sequence: TGTGCCAGCAGCCCGGGGGGTGGTGGTGAAGCTTTCTTT. It translates to CASSPGGGGEAFF.